These T cell receptor beta chains were read from a single sample in a study of blood T cell repertoires in COVID-19. The table came from immunoSEQ multiplex PCR; TCRdb's copy has only in-frame clones and leaves some out. This table holds approximately 200,000 clones, 87% found once. The sequencing input was PBMCs or T cells enriched from blood (not recorded which). These receptors were obtained from a woman aged 25 to 39 who had recovered from COVID-19. The CDR3 runs from the conserved cysteine through the conserved F or W. The D gene is left open where the match is weak. Rows may omit the clone size; those that give it use once, few, many or a size class.

clone size	V gene	J gene	D gene	CDR3 DNA	CDR3 protein
-	TRBV14	TRBJ2-7	TRBD2	TGTGCCAGCAGCCACCTCCTAGCGGGAGGGTACTACGAGCAGTACTTC	CASSHLLAGGYYEQYF
-	TRBV5-1	TRBJ1-2	-	TGCGCCAGCAGCTTGGGGGAGGGCTACACCTTC	CASSLGEGYTF
-	TRBV29-1	TRBJ2-4	-	TGCAGCGCTTCCGAAGGGAGGAACATTCAGTACTTC	CSASEGRNIQYF
-	TRBV3-1/TRBV3-2	TRBJ2-4	TRBD1	TGTGCCAGCAGCCGGAAGGGGGCCACCAAAAACATTCAGTACTTC	CASSRKGATKNIQYF
-	TRBV7-8	TRBJ2-2	TRBD1	TGTGCCAGCAGTCCTATTCGCGGGACAGGGGCCCGCGGGGAGCTGTTTTTT	CASSPIRGTGARGELFF
-	TRBV2	TRBJ2-3	-	TGTGCCAGCAGCGAGGGGGGGTTAGGCACAGATACGCAGTATTTT	CASSEGGLGTDTQYF
-	TRBV7-8	TRBJ1-3	TRBD1	TGTGCCAGCCTCTATGGACAGGGGACCGGAAACACCATATATTTT	CASLYGQGTGNTIYF
-	TRBV29-1	TRBJ1-2	-	TGCAGCGTCGAAGGGACACCTTATGGCTACACCTTC	CSVEGTPYGYTF
-	TRBV5-5	TRBJ2-3	TRBD2	TGTGCCAGCAGCCCTCCCGGGACTAGCGGGGGGAGCACAGATACGCAGTATTTT	CASSPPGTSGGSTDTQYF
-	TRBV6-1	TRBJ2-7	-	TGTGCCAGCAGTGAATTACAGGAGAGCTCCTACGAGCAGTACTTC	CASSELQESSYEQYF
-	TRBV19	TRBJ1-5	-	TGTGCCAGTAGCCTCGCGGGGTATAGCAATCAGCCCCAGCATTTT	CASSLAGYSNQPQHF
-	TRBV2	TRBJ2-6	-	TGTGCCAGCAGTGGAGTCTCTGGGGCCAACGTCCTGACTTTC	CASSGVSGANVLTF
few	TRBV9	TRBJ2-7	-	TGTGCCAGCAGCCCCGGACTTTCCTACGAGCAGTACTTC	CASSPGLSYEQYF
few	TRBV9	TRBJ2-5	-	TGTGCCAGCAGCGTAGCTTTAGGGGATGCGACCCAGTACTTC	CASSVALGDATQYF
few	TRBV12-5	TRBJ1-5	TRBD1	TGTGCTAGTGGTTTGGTAGGACAGGGGGATGATCAGCCCCAGCATTTT	CASGLVGQGDDQPQHF
once	TRBV7-9	TRBJ1-2	-	TGTGCCAGCAGCTTAGCGGGGGGGCATGGCTACACCTTC	CASSLAGGHGYTF
-	TRBV18	TRBJ2-7	-	TGTGCCAGCTCACCACGGTCCGGGAGTTCCTACGAGCAGTACTTC	CASSPRSGSSYEQYF
-	TRBV30	TRBJ1-5	TRBD1	TGTGCCTGGAACTCCGGACAGGGGGGGAGTCAGCCCCAGCATTTT	CAWNSGQGGSQPQHF
-	TRBV7-9	TRBJ1-3	-	TGTGCCAGCAGCGTGGGTGACTTGGGAAACACCATATATTTT	CASSVGDLGNTIYF
-	TRBV28	TRBJ1-4	-	TGTGCCAGCGGGAACGGGGGGGGCGAAAAACTGTTTTTT	CASGNGGGEKLFF
few	TRBV7-2	TRBJ2-3	-	TGTGCCAGCAGCTTGACTCACACAGATACGCAGTATTTT	CASSLTHTDTQYF
once	TRBV10-2	TRBJ2-7	TRBD2	TGCGCCAGCAGTGAACCGGGACTAGCGTCCTACGAGCAGTACTTC	CASSEPGLASYEQYF
-	TRBV6-5	TRBJ2-5	-	TGTGCCAGCAGCGCCAATCGTGACACAGAGACCCAGTACTTC	CASSANRDTETQYF
-	TRBV6-2/TRBV6-3	TRBJ2-2	TRBD2	TGTGCCAGCAGTCTAGCGGGACCCGGGGAGCTGTTTTTT	CASSLAGPGELFF
-	TRBV4-1	TRBJ1-4	TRBD1	TGCGCCAGCAGCGACCTACAGGGGACTAATGAAAAACTGTTTTTT	CASSDLQGTNEKLFF